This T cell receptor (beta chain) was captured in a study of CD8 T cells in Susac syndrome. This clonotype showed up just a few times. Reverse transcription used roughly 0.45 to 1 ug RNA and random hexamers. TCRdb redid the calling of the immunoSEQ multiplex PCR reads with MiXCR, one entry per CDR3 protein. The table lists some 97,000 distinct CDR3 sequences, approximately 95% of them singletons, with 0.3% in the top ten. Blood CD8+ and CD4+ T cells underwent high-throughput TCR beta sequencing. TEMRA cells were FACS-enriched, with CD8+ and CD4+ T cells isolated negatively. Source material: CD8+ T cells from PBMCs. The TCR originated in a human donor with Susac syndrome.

The CDR3 protein is CASSLHGLGQQRANVLTF. Here the CDR3 DNA reads TGTGCCAGCAGTCTCCACGGCCTTGGACAGCAACGGGCCAACGTCCTGACTTTC. The chain carries TRBV25-1 and TRBJ2-6; D is possibly TRBD1 (6 bases). The V gene's germline CDR1 is MGHDK and CDR2 SYGVNS. This CDR3 contains 18 residues. V was clipped by 5 bases and J by 5 bases, with 22 bases between them.